The entry below describes one T cell receptor beta chain. The V gene end was trimmed by 6 bases and the J gene end by 8 bases; junction bases not matched to a gene: 11. Per the germline V gene, CDR1 is SGHAT and CDR2 is FQNNGV. The length of the CDR3 is 15 residues. The sample comes from a study of blood T cell repertoires in COVID-19. Study background: Researchers got acute and convalescent COVID-19 samples from the United States, Italy and Spain. T cells, B-cell-depleted T cells, or PBMCs provided the cDNA or gDNA that served as material.

Assay: immunoSEQ multiplex PCR; the TCRdb copy retains only in-frame clones and omits some. The data hold about 260,000 clones, with 83% observed a single time. This sequence originates from a woman in her fifties or sixties who had recovered from COVID-19. Sequenced: peripheral blood. V usage is TRBV11-2 and J usage is TRBJ2-4; 9 positions match TRBD1. The CDR3 DNA follows: TGTGCCAGCAGACTACCGGGACAGGGAGGATACATTCAGTACTTC. Protein: CASRLPGQGGYIQYF.